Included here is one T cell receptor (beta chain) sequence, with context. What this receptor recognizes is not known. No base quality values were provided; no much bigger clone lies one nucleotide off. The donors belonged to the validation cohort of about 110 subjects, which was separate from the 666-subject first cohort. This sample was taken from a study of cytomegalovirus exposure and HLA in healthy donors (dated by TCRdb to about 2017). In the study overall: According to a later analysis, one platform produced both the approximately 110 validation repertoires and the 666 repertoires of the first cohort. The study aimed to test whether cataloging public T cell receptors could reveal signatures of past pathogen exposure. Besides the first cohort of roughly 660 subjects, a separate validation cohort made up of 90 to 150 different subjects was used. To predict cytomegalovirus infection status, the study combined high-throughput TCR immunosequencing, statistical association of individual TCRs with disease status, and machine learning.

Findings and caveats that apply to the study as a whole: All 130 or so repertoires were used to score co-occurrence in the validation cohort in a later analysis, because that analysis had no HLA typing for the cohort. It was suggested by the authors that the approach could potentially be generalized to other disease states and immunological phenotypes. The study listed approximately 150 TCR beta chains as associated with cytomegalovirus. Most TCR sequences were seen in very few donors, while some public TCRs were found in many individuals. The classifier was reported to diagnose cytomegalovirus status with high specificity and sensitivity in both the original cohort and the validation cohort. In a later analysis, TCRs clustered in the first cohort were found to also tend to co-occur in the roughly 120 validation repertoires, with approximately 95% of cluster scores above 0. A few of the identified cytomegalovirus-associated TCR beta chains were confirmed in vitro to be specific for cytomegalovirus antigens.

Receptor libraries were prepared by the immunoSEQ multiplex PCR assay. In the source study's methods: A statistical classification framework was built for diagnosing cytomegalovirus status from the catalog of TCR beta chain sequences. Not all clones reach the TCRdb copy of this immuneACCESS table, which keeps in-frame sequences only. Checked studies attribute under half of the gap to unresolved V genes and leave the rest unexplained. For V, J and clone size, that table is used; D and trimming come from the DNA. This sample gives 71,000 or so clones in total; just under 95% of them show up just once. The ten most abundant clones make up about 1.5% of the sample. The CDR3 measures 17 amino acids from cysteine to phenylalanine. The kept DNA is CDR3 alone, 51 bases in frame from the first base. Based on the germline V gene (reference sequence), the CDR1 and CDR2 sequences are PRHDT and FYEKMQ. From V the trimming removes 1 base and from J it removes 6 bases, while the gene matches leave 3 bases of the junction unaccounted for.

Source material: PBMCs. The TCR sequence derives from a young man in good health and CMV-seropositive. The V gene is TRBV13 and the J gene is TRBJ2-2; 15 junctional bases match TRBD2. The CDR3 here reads CASSLAGTSGRPGELFF. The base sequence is TGTGCCAGCAGCTTAGCCGGGACTAGCGGGAGGCCCGGGGAGCTGTTTTTT. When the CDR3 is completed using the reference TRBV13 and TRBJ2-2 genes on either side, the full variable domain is AAGVIQSPRHLIKEKRETATLKCYPIPRHDTVYWYQQGPGQDPQFLISFYEKMQSDKGSIPDRFSAQQFSDYHSELNMSSLELGDSALYFCASSLAGTSGRPGELFFGEGSRLTVL.